What follows are 22 T cell receptor beta chains derived from one specimen sequenced in a study of shared clonotypes between healthy human individuals. Assay used: immunoSEQ multiplex PCR; TCRdb lists only in-frame clones, some missing. The table records under 1,900,000 clones, approximately 98.5% of them present only once. Sequencing was carried out using naive CD4+ T cells sorted from blood. Subset defined: CD45RA+ positively selected. These TCRs come from a man younger than 40 in good health.

The chain uses TRBV21-1 and TRBJ2-7. TRBV21-1 is assigned pseudogene status. This CDR3 region has 16 residues. CDR3 amino acids: CASSSGRLLITGEQYF. In DNA, the CDR3 is TGTGCCAGCAGTTCGGGACGGCTCTTGATCACGGGCGAGCAGTACTTC.

This chain connects TRBV6-5 to TRBJ2-1, with D hard to call. CDR1 and CDR2 from the germline V gene are MNHEY and SVGAGI. This CDR3 region has 13 residues. V lost 4 bases to trimming and J lost 9 bases, with 13 bases between them. CDR3 sequence reads: CASSSYLGPEQFF. In DNA form, the CDR3 reads TGTGCCAGCAGTTCCTACCTCGGACCTGAGCAGTTCTTC.

V usage is TRBV7-2 and J usage is TRBJ1-3; D not certain. V was cut by 4 bases and J by 0 bases, with 10 bases left in between. From germline, CDR1 is SGHTA and CDR2 FQGNSA. The CDR3 is made up of 15 amino acids. CDR3 residues: CASSYDTSSGNTIYF. Here the CDR3 DNA reads TGTGCCAGCAGCTATGACACGAGCTCTGGAAACACCATATATTTT.

This chain joins TRBV29-1 and TRBJ2-2; 10 nucleotides match TRBD2. The trim removed 6 bases at V and 4 bases at J, leaving 2 bases unmatched. Germline V CDR1 and CDR2: SQVTM, ANQGSEA. The CDR3 has 13 residues. CDR3 bases: TGCAGCGTCAGCGGGAGGGCCACCGGGGAGCTGTTTTTT. This sequence encodes CSVSGRATGELFF.

This chain joins TRBV19 and TRBJ1-1; D is undetermined. Germline V lookup: CDR1 LNHDA, CDR2 SQIVND (reference sequence). The CDR3 is 15 residues long. Trimming pared 1 base from V and 4 bases from J, leaving 13 bases between. The CDR3 loop is CASSIVLGWGTEAFF. CDR3 DNA sequence: TGTGCCAGTAGTATAGTATTAGGGTGGGGCACTGAAGCTTTCTTT.

The rearrangement uses TRBV6-5 and TRBJ1-5; D uncertain. Germline V gives CDR1 MNHEY, CDR2 SVGAGI. The CDR3 length is 15 residues. The ends were cut back, 2 bases at V and 0 bases at J, with 8 bases in the middle. The CDR3 sequence: CASSYRPTSNQPQHF. The CDR3 bases are TGTGCCAGCAGTTACCGTCCTACTAGCAATCAGCCCCAGCATTTT.

This chain joins TRBV5-1 and TRBJ2-3; 8 bases map to TRBD2. After removal of 7 bases from V and 0 bases from J, the junction contained 16 bases not matched to a gene. Per the germline V gene, CDR1 is SGHRS and CDR2 is YFSETQ. This CDR3 has 18 amino acids. The CDR3 protein is CASAIIPGLVLSTDTQYF. CDR3 coding DNA: TGCGCCAGCGCCATAATCCCGGGACTAGTACTTAGCACAGATACGCAGTATTTT.

J is TRBJ2-3 and V is TRBV5-1, with 10 bases fitting TRBD2. V gave up 0 bases and J gave up 0 bases; unmatched junction bases: 10. Germline assignment: CDR1 SGHRS and CDR2 YFSETQ. The CDR3 consists of 19 residues. This chain's CDR3 is CASSLAVAGGSFSTDTQYF. CDR3 nucleotide sequence: TGCGCCAGCAGCTTGGCCGTAGCGGGAGGTTCTTTTAGCACAGATACGCAGTATTTT.

This clone appeared a single time. The chain has TRBV10-2 and TRBJ2-1; no clear D gene. This CDR3 has 14 residues. Per germline, CDR1 WSHSY and CDR2 SAAADI. V was cut by 5 bases and J by 0 bases, with 8 bases left in between. CDR3 DNA: TGCGCCAGCAGTTCGGCAAGCTCCTACAATGAGCAGTTCTTC. The encoded protein is CASSSASSYNEQFF.

In this sample, this clone turned up once. This rearrangement joins TRBV5-8 to TRBJ2-1; 9 nucleotides align to TRBD2. The CDR3 loop spans 14 amino acids. Germline V gene sequence: CDR1 SGHTS, CDR2 YDEGEE. The CDR3 loop reads CRFLAGGNYNEQFF. Written as DNA, the CDR3 is TGTCGGTTCCTGGCGGGAGGGAACTACAATGAGCAGTTCTTC.

The V call is TRBV27, the J call TRBJ1-2; TRBD1 matches 7 bases. V shed 6 bases and J 8 bases; nucleotides not matched to a gene: 15. This CDR3 comprises 15 residues. Looked up from germline, CDR1 is MNHEY and CDR2 is SMNVEV (reference sequence). CDR3 in DNA: TGTGCCAGCAGGGCGACAGGGACCGGGGGTGGAGGCTACACCTTC. It yields the protein CASRATGTGGGGYTF.

The genes are TRBV7-9 and TRBJ2-1; 8 positions agree with TRBD2. V shed 7 bases and J 7 bases; nucleotides not matched to a gene: 18. The V gene's germline CDR1 is SEHNR and CDR2 FQNEAQ (reference sequence). This CDR3 is 17 amino acids long. The CDR3 is CASTRRGSSGTFNEQFF. DNA of the CDR3: TGTGCCAGCACCCGTAGGGGAAGTAGCGGGACGTTTAATGAGCAGTTCTTC.

The V call is TRBV27, the J call TRBJ2-5; D gene uncertain. The CDR3 has 13 amino acids. Germline V CDR1 and CDR2: MNHEY, SMNVEV (reference sequence). The V end was cut by 2 bases, the J end by 4 bases, with 8 bases between. CDR3 coding DNA: TGTGCCAGCAGTTTAGTGGCAGGAGAGACCCAGTACTTC. Its translation is CASSLVAGETQYF.

The chain links TRBV27 to TRBJ2-7; 7 bases map to TRBD1. The CDR3 length is 17 residues. The germline V gene has CDR1 MNHEY and CDR2 SMNVEV (reference sequence). V gave up 1 base and J gave up 6 bases; unmatched junction bases: 15. The CDR3 protein is CASSLLPLQGPFSEQYF. The CDR3 DNA follows: TGTGCCAGCAGTTTATTACCTTTACAGGGGCCCTTCTCCGAGCAGTACTTC.

V and J are TRBV21-1 and TRBJ2-7; the table's D call, TRBD2, was not checked against the DNA. TRBV21-1 is a listed pseudogene. CDR3 size: 14 residues. DNA for the CDR3: TGTGCCAGCAGCAAACCTAGCGGCTCCTACGAGCAGTACTTC. Translation gives CASSKPSGSYEQYF.

The chain has TRBV27 and TRBJ2-1; D possibly corresponds to TRBD2 (7 bases). V shed 0 bases and J shed 3 bases, with 24 bases lying between them. Germline loops: CDR1 MNHEY, CDR2 SMNVEV (reference sequence). CDR3 length equals 20 residues. Here the CDR3 reads CASSLSPSRGRETLYNEQFF. CDR3 coding DNA: TGTGCCAGCAGTTTATCGCCTTCCCGGGGGCGGGAGACCCTCTACAATGAGCAGTTCTTC.

The V call is TRBV18, the J call TRBJ2-7; 9 bases agree with TRBD1. Trimming took 2 bases from V and 3 from J; bases not matched to a gene: 8. In germline, CDR1 is KGHSH, CDR2 LQKENI. The CDR3 is made up of 16 amino acids. The CDR3 loop is CASSPLGTGLLYEQYF. The CDR3 DNA sequence: TGTGCCAGCTCACCATTAGGGACAGGGCTTCTCTACGAGCAGTACTTC.

The chain has TRBV6-5 and TRBJ2-1; 9 bases are shared with TRBD2. The germline gives CDR1 MNHEY, CDR2 SVGAGI. The CDR3 has 14 residues. J lost 7 bases, V lost 6 bases, and 7 bases had no gene match. This CDR3 reads CASSGLALSNEQFF. In nucleotides, the CDR3 is TGTGCCAGCAGCGGACTAGCGCTATCGAATGAGCAGTTCTTC.

The J gene is TRBJ2-7, the V gene TRBV27, with TRBD1 matching over 8 bases. J was trimmed by 2 bases and V by 6 bases; bases with no gene match: 9. CDR1 and CDR2 from the germline V gene are MNHEY and SMNVEV (reference sequence). The CDR3 has 15 residues. The CDR3 sequence: CASSRSGQGPYEQYF. The CDR3, as DNA: TGTGCCAGCAGCCGTTCAGGACAGGGACCCTACGAGCAGTACTTC.

The CDR3 bases are TGTGCCAGCAGAGCCCGGGATTTGCGGGAGGGCCAAGATACGCAGTATTTT. Translated: CASRARDLREGQDTQYF. The chain couples TRBV2 to TRBJ2-3; 9 nucleotides line up with TRBD2. Germline CDR1 and CDR2: SNHLY and FYNNEI. The length of the CDR3 is 17 residues. The V segment lost 6 bases and the J segment 5 bases; nucleotides outside the gene matches: 15.

The chain has TRBV4-3 and TRBJ2-3; TRBD2 agrees at 12 bases. This CDR3 is built from 19 residues. The V and J ends lost 2 bases and 5 bases, in that order; junction bases with no gene match: 14. Germline V gene data show CDR1 as LGHNA and CDR2 as YSLEER. The CDR3 DNA sequence: TGCGCCAGCAGCCAAAGAGTTAAGTGGACTAGCGGGACGGTAGATACGCAGTATTTT. Translation: CASSQRVKWTSGTVDTQYF.

This clone has more than one count but fewer than ten. V is TRBV7-2 and J is TRBJ1-2; TRBD1 matches 9 bases. V shed 6 bases, J shed 3 bases, and the junction held 8 bases outside the gene matches. CDR1 SGHTA and CDR2 FQGNSA come from the germline V gene. The CDR3 length is 15 residues. The CDR3 spells CASRPWDRVDYGYTF. CDR3 in DNA: TGTGCCAGCAGGCCATGGGACAGGGTAGACTATGGCTACACCTTC.